This section outlines one TCR beta chain sequence together with its context. The data were obtained in a study of STAT5B mutations in CD4+ large granular lymphocyte leukemia. Looking at the study overall: Healthy donors showed HLA-associated enrichment of the CDR3 'QG' motif.

Assay: immunoSEQ multiplex PCR; the TCRdb copy retains only in-frame clones and omits some. The sample lists more than 25,000 clones; approximately 79% were seen once. The CDR3 is 14 amino acids. Germline V gene data show CDR1 as KGHSH and CDR2 as LQKENI. V dropped 3 bases and J dropped 3; count of bases not matched to a gene: 2. What was sequenced was CD4+ T cells from blood buffy coats. V and J are TRBV18 and TRBJ2-5; 9 nucleotides align to TRBD2. This clonotype was sampled from a human donor in good health. The DNA for the CDR3 is TGTGCCAGCTCACCGGTAGCGGGGGAAGAGACCCAGTACTTC. This translates into CASSPVAGEETQYF.